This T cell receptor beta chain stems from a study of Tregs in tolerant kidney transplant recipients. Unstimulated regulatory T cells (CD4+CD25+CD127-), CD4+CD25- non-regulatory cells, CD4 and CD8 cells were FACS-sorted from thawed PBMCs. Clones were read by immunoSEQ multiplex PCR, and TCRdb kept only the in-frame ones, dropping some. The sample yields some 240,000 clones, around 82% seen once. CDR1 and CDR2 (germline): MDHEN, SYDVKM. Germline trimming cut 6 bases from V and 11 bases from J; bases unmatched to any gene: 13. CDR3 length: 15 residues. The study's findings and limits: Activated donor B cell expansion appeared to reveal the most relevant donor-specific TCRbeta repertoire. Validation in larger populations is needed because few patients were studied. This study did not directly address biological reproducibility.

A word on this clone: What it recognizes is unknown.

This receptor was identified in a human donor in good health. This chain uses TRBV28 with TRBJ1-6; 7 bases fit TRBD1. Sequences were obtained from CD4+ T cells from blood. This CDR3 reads CASSPPGTAVTPLHF. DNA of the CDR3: TGTGCCAGCAGCCCTCCCGGGACAGCTGTTACACCCCTCCACTTT.